Shown below are 7 T cell receptor beta chains from a single sample sequenced in a study of CD8 T cells in ankylosing spondylitis. TCRdb analysed the 5' RACE reads with MiXCR anew, one entry per CDR3 protein. Of about 160,000 distinct CDR3 sequences in the sample, 9.5% to 10% are singletons; the top ten hold more than 13%. Sequencing input: blood, either unsorted or a sorted T cell fraction (not recorded which). Every receptor here comes from a female donor with ankylosing spondylitis or in good health (not recorded which).

This chain links TRBV20-1 with TRBJ2-1; 8 positions match TRBD2. With 1 base clipped from V and 8 bases from J, the junction kept 10 bases outside the gene matches. This CDR3 spans 15 amino acids. From germline, CDR1 is DFQATT and CDR2 SNEGSKA (reference sequence). The CDR3 loop reads CSARVVAGWTDEQFF. CDR3 DNA: TGCAGTGCTAGAGTTGTAGCGGGATGGACGGATGAGCAGTTCTTC.

Ten or more counts support this clonotype. The rearrangement uses TRBV7-7 and TRBJ2-5; D tentatively reads TRBD1 or TRBD2 (5 bases each). The CDR3 covers 15 residues. Germline lookup yields CDR1 SSHAT and CDR2 FNYEAQ (reference sequence). The V end lost 6 bases, the J end lost 3 bases, and 17 bases lay between the germline ends. DNA of the CDR3: TGTGCCAGCAGGCCCACTGGGACCCCCAAAGAGACCCAGTACTTC. Translating it yields CASRPTGTPKETQYF.

The V call is TRBV6-5, the J call TRBJ1-5, with 7 bases lining up with TRBD1. This CDR3 is built from 15 residues. Germline-derived CDR1 and CDR2 are MNHEY and SVGAGI. V trimming: 4 bases; J trimming: 3 bases; junction bases outside the gene matches: 6. The DNA of the CDR3 is TGTGCCAGCAGTTCGACAGGGTCTTCCAATCAGCCCCAGCATTTT. This encodes CASSSTGSSNQPQHF.

This clonotype has at least ten counts. CDR3 sequence reads: CAISESGPGGSSYEQYF. The CDR3 DNA sequence: TGTGCCATCAGTGAGTCAGGGCCCGGAGGATCCTCCTACGAGCAGTACTTC. The V and J genes are TRBV10-3 and TRBJ2-7; tentative D call: TRBD2 (5 bases). The CDR3 runs 17 residues. Trimming shortened V by 0 bases and J by 0 bases, and 15 bases separated the two germline ends. Looked up from germline, CDR1 is ENHRY and CDR2 is SYGVKD.

The rearrangement joins TRBV7-9 to TRBJ1-1, with D hard to call. Germline assignment: CDR1 SEHNR and CDR2 FQNEAQ (reference sequence). The CDR3 has 14 residues. The germline V and J ends were trimmed by 3 bases and 1 base, with 9 bases remaining between them. CDR3 in amino acids: CASSFSGQNTEAFF. The CDR3 region has the DNA TGTGCCAGCAGCTTCAGCGGGCAGAACACTGAAGCTTTCTTT.

As for this clonotype: A much bigger clone sits one base away, suggesting this may be a read error. The chain is built from TRBV6-5 and TRBJ2-7; the D gene could be TRBD1 or TRBD2 (5 bases each). Germline V gene data show CDR1 as MNHEY and CDR2 as SVGAGI. V lost 0 bases and J lost 3, with 24 bases in between. This CDR3 has 19 amino acids. The CDR3 reads CASSYSHIGIGTSFYEQYF. Written as DNA, the CDR3 is TGTGCCAGCAGTTACTCGCATATAGGAATCGGGACCTCCTTCTACGAGCAGTACTTC.

This clonotype was seen many times. The chain carries TRBV12-3 or TRBV12-4 and TRBJ1-6; D gene unclear. The CDR3 length is 14 residues. Trimming removed 5 bases at V and 10 bases at J, with 15 bases between. DNA for the CDR3: TGTGCCAGCAGTCCCCCTCGTAGTTTGTCACCCCTCCACTTT. It specifies CASSPPRSLSPLHF.